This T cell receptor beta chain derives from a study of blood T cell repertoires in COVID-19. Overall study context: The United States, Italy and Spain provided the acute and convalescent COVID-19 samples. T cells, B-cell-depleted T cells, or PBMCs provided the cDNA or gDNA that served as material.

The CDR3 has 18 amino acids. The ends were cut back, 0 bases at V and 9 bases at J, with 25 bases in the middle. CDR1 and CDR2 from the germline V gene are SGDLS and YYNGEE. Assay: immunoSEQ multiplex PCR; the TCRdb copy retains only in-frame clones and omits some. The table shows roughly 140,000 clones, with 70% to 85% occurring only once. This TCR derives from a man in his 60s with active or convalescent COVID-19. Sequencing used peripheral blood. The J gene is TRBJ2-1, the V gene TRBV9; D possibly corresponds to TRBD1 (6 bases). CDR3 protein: CASSVEPPTGMRPTEQFF. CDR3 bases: TGTGCCAGCAGCGTAGAACCACCTACAGGGATGAGGCCTACTGAGCAGTTCTTC.